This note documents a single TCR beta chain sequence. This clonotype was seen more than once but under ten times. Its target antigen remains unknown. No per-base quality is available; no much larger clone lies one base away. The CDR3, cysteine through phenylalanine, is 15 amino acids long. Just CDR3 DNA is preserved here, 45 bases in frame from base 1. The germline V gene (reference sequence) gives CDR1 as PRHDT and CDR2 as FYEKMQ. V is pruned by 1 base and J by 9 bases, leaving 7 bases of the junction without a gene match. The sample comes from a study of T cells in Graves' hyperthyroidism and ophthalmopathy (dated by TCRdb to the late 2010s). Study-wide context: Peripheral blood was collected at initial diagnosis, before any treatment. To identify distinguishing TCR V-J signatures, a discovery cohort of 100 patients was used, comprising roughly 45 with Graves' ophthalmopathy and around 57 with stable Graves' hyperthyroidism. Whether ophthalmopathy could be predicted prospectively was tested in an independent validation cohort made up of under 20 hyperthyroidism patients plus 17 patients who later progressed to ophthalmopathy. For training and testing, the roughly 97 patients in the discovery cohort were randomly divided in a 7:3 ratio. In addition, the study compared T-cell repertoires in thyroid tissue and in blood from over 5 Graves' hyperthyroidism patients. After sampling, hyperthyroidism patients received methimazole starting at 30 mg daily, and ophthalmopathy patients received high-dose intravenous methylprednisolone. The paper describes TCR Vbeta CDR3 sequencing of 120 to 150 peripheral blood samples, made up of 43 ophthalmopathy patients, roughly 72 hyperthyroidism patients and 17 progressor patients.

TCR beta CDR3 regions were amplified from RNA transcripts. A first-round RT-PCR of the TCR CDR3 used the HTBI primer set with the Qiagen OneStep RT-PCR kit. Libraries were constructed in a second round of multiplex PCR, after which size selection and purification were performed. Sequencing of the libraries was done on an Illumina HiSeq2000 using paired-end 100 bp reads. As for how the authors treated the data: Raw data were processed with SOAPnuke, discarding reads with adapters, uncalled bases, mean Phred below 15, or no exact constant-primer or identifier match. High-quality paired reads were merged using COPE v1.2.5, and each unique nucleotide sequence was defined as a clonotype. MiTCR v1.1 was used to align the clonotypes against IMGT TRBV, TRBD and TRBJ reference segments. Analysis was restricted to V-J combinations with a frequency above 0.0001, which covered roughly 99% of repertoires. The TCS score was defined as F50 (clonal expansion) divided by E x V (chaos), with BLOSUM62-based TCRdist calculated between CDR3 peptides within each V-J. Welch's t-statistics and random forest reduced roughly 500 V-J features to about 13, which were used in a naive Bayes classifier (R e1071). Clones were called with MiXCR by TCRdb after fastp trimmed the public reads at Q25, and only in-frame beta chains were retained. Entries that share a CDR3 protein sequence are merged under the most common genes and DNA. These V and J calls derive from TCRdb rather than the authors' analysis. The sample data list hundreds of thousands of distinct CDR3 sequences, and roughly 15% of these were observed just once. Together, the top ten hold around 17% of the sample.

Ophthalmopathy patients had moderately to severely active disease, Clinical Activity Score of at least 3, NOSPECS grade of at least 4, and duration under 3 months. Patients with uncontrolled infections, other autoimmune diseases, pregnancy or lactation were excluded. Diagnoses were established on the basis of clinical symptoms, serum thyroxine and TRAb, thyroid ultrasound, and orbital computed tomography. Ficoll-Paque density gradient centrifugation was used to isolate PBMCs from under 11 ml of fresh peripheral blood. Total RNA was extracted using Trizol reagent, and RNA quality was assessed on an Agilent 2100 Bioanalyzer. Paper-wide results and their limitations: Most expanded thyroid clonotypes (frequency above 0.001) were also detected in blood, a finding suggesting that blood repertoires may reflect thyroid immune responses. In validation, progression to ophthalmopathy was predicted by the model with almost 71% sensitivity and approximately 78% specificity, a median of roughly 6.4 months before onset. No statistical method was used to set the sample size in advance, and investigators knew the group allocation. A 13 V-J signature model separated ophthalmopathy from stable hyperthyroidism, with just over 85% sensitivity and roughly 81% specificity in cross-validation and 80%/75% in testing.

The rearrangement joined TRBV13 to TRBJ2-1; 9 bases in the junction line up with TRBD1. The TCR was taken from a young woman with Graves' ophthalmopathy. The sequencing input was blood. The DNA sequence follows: TGTGCCAGCAGCTTAGTGGGACAGGGTAAAAGTGAGCAGTTCTTC. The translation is CASSLVGQGKSEQFF.